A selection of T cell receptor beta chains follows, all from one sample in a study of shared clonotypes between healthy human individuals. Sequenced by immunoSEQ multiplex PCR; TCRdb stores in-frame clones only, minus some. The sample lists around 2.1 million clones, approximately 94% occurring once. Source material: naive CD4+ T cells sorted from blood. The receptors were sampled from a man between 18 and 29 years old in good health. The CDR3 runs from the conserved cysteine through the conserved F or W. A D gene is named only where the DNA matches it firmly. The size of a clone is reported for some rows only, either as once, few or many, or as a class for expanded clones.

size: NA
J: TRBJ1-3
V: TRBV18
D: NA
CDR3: CASSPVLRGAGNTIYF
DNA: TGTGCCAGCTCACCGGTTCTCAGGGGAGCTGGAAACACCATATATTTT

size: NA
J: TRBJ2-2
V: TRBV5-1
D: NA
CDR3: CASSSTAGTFSGELFF
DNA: TGCGCCAGCAGCTCCACCGCAGGGACTTTTTCCGGGGAGCTGTTTTTT

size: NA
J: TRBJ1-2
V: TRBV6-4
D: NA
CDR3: CASSDGTKKFYTF
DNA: TGTGCCAGCAGTGACGGGACCAAGAAGTTCTACACCTTC

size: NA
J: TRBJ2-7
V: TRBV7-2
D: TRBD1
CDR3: CASSVWQGAYEQYF
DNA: TGTGCCAGCAGCGTTTGGCAGGGGGCCTACGAGCAGTACTTC

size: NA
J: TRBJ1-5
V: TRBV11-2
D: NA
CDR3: CASSLDGVGNQPQHF
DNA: TGTGCCAGCAGCTTAGATGGGGTTGGCAATCAGCCCCAGCATTTT

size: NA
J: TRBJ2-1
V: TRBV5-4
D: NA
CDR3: CASRSSGGLSYNEQFF
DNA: TGTGCCAGCAGGTCCAGCGGTGGGCTCTCCTACAATGAGCAGTTCTTC

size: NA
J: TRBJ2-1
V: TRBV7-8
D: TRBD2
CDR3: CASRNPLAGYNEQFF
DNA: TGTGCCAGCAGGAACCCACTAGCGGGATACAATGAGCAGTTCTTC

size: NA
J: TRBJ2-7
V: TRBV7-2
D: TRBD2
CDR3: CASSRTSVTSSYEQYF
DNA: TGTGCCAGCAGCCGGACTAGCGTAACCAGCTCCTACGAGCAGTACTTC

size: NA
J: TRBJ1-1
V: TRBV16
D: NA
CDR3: CASSQSTANTEAFF
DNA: TGTGCCAGCAGCCAATCAACAGCGAACACTGAAGCTTTCTTT

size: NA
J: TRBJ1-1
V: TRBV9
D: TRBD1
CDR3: CASSVVDRVNTEAFF
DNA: TGTGCCAGCAGCGTAGTGGACAGGGTAAATACTGAAGCTTTCTTT

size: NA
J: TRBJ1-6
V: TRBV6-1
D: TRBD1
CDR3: CASSAGDRDNSPLHF
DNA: TGTGCCAGCAGCGCCGGGGACAGGGATAATTCACCCCTCCACTTT

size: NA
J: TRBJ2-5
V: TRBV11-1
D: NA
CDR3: CASSLALPGSETQYF
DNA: TGTGCCAGCAGCTTAGCGTTGCCGGGCTCGGAGACCCAGTACTTC

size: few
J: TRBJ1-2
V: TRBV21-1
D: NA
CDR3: CASTVYTPGLYGYTF
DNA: TGTGCCAGCACCGTATACACGCCAGGGTTATATGGCTACACCTTC

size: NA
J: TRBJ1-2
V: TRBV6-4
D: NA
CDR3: CAIADSGYTF
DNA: TGTGCCATTGCGGATTCTGGCTACACCTTC

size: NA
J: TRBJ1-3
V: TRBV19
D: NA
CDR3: CASRLAGAAGNTIYF
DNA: TGTGCCAGTAGGCTCGCAGGAGCCGCTGGAAACACCATATATTTT

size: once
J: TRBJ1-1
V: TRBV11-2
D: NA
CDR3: CASSHAVSTEAFF
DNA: TGTGCCAGCAGCCATGCTGTAAGCACTGAAGCTTTCTTT

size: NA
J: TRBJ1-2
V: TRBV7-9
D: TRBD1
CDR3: CASSLVNRGPGYTF
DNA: TGTGCCAGCAGCTTAGTTAACAGGGGGCCTGGCTACACCTTC

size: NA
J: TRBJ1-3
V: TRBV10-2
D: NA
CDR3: CASSRGRAGNTIYF
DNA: TGCGCCAGCAGTAGAGGCAGGGCTGGAAACACCATATATTTT

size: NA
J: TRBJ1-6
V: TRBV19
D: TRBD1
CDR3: CASTQRQGKGYNSPLHF
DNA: TGTGCCAGTACCCAGAGACAGGGAAAGGGCTATAATTCACCCCTCCACTTT

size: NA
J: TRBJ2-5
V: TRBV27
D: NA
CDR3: CASSLGLGSGETQYF
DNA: TGTGCCAGCAGTTTGGGGCTAGGGTCTGGGGAGACCCAGTACTTC

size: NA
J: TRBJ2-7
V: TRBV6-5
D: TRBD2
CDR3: CASSYPPSGSYEQYF
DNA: TGTGCCAGCAGTTACCCGCCTAGCGGTTCCTACGAGCAGTACTTC

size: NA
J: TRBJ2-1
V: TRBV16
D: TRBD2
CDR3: CASSHLLGEGYNEQFF
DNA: TGTGCCAGCAGCCATCTTTTAGGGGAGGGCTACAATGAGCAGTTCTTC

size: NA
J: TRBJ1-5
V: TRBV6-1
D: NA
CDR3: CASSQGLGNQPQHF
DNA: TGTGCCAGCTCCCAGGGATTGGGCAATCAGCCCCAGCATTTT

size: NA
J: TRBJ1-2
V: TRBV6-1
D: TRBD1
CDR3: CASSEGTGTGVIGYGYTF
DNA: TGTGCCAGCAGTGAAGGAACCGGGACAGGGGTTATCGGCTATGGCTACACCTTC

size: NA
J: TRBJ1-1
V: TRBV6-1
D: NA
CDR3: CASSAYWGGDTEAFF
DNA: TGTGCCAGCAGTGCGTATTGGGGAGGGGACACTGAAGCTTTCTTT

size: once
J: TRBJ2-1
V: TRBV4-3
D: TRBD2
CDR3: CASSVPGGNEQFF
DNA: TGCGCCAGCAGTGTGCCGGGGGGCAATGAGCAGTTCTTC

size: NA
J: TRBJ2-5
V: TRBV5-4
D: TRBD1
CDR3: CASSLRGPSSETQYF
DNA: TGTGCCAGCAGCTTGAGGGGGCCGTCATCAGAGACCCAGTACTTC

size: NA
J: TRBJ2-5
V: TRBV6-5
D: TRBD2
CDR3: CASSLRGEGRGTQYF
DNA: TGTGCCAGCAGTCTTCGGGGGGAGGGCCGTGGGACCCAGTACTTC

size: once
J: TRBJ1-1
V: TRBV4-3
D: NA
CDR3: CASSQDGPRLGTEAFF
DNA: TGCGCCAGCAGCCAAGACGGGCCCCGGTTGGGCACTGAAGCTTTCTTT

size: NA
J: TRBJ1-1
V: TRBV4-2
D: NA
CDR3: CASSQDLTDMNTEAFF
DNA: TGTGCCAGCAGCCAAGATCTTACAGACATGAACACTGAAGCTTTCTTT

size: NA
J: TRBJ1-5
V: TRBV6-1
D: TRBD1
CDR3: CASREGQGLYSNQPQHF
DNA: TGTGCCAGCAGAGAAGGACAGGGGCTTTATAGCAATCAGCCCCAGCATTTT

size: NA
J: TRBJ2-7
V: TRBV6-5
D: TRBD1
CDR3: CAVSRGPTYEQYF
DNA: TGTGCCGTCAGTAGGGGGCCGACATACGAGCAGTACTTC

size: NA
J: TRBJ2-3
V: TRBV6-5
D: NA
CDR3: CASTRGRADTQYF
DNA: TGTGCCAGCACCAGGGGGAGGGCAGATACGCAGTATTTT

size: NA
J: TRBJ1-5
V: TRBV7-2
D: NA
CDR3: CASSLGQAQPQHF
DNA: TGTGCCAGCAGCTTAGGACAGGCCCAGCCCCAGCATTTT

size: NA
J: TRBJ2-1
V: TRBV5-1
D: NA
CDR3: CASSLAAGAGYNEQFF
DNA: TGCGCCAGCAGCTTGGCCGCTGGGGCAGGGTACAATGAGCAGTTCTTC

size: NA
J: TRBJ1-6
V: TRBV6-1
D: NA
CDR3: CASSSVTAYSPLHF
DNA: TGTGCCAGCAGTTCTGTGACAGCTTATTCACCCCTCCACTTT

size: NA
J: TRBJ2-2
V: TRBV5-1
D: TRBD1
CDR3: CASSWKDRGWTGELFF
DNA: TGCGCCAGCAGCTGGAAGGACAGGGGCTGGACCGGGGAGCTGTTTTTT

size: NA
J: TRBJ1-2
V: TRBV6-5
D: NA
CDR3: CASRRTANYGYTF
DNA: TGTGCCAGCAGAAGGACAGCTAACTATGGCTACACCTTC

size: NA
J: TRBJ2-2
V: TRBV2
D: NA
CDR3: CASRVQPTNTGELFF
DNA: TGTGCCAGCAGGGTTCAGCCTACGAACACCGGGGAGCTGTTTTTT

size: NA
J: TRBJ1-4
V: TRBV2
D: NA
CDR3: CASSALAFEGEKLFF
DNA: TGTGCCAGCAGTGCGTTGGCCTTCGAGGGTGAAAAACTGTTTTTT

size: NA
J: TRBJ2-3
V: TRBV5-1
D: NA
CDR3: CASSLELAADTQYF
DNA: TGCGCCAGCAGCTTGGAACTAGCTGCAGATACGCAGTATTTT

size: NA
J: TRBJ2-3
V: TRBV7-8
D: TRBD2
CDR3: CASSLWASGVTDTQYF
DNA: TGTGCCAGCAGCTTATGGGCTAGCGGGGTCACAGATACGCAGTATTTT

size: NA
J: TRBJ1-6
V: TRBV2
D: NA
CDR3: CASSESETGTNSPLHF
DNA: TGTGCCAGCAGTGAATCCGAGACAGGAACTAATTCACCCCTCCACTTT

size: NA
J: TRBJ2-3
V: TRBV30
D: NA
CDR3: CAWRSNLYTQYF
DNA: TGTGCCTGGAGGTCCAACCTTTATACGCAGTATTTT

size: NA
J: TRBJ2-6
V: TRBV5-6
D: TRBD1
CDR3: CASRRGQGLGSNVLTF
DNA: TGTGCCAGCAGAAGGGGACAGGGGCTGGGTAGTAACGTCCTGACTTTC

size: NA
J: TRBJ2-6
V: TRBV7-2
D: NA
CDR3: CASSLAVVANVLTF
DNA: TGTGCCAGCAGCTTAGCGGTGGTCGCCAACGTCCTGACTTTC

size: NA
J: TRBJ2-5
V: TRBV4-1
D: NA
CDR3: CASSQVEEETQYF
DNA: TGCGCCAGCAGCCAAGTTGAGGAAGAGACCCAGTACTTC

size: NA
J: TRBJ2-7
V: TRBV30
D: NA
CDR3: CAWSGDRSSSYEQYF
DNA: TGTGCCTGGAGTGGAGACAGGTCAAGCTCCTACGAGCAGTACTTC

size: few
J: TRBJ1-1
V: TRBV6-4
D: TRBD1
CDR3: CASSGGQVRPAFF
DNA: TGTGCCAGCAGTGGGGGACAGGTCCGGCCAGCTTTCTTT

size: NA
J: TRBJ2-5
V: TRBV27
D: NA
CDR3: CASKRETQYF
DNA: TGTGCCAGCAAAAGAGAGACCCAGTACTTC

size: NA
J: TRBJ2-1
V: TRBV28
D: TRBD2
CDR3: CASSSGLAGYNEQFF
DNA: TGTGCCAGCAGCTCGGGACTAGCGGGCTACAATGAGCAGTTCTTC

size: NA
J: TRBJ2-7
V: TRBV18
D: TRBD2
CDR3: CASSPTVGTGLYEQYF
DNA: TGTGCCAGCTCACCAACCGTGGGGACGGGACTATACGAGCAGTACTTC

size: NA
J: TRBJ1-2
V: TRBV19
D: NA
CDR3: CASNGLVTPNYGYTF
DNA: TGTGCCAGTAATGGACTCGTTACGCCGAACTATGGCTACACCTTC

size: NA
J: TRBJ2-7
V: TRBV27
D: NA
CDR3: CASSPLYYEQYF
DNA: TGTGCCAGCAGCCCTTTATACTACGAGCAGTACTTC

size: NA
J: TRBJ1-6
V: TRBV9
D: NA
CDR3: CASSVNSYNSPLHF
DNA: TGTGCCAGCAGCGTGAACTCCTATAATTCACCCCTCCACTTT

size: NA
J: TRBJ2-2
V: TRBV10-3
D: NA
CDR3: CAISDDGALSTGELFF
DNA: TGTGCCATCAGTGATGATGGGGCCCTGAGCACCGGGGAGCTGTTTTTT

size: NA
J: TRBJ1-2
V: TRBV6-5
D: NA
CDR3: CASSQDEDYGYTF
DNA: TGTGCCAGCAGCCAGGACGAGGACTATGGCTACACCTTC